Listed below are T cell receptor beta chains from one sample, sequenced in a study of identical twins. TCRdb re-called the 5' RACE reads through MiXCR, storing one row per CDR3 protein. The profile shows 350,000 or so distinct CDR3 sequences, roughly 9% of them singletons. Sequencing used naive T cells sorted from blood. These receptors were collected from a woman between 45 and 65 years old in good health. Each CDR3 is given with its conserved first and last residue. The order of the fields is CDR3 protein, CDR3 DNA, clone size, D gene, V gene, J gene. The D gene is left open where the match is weak. The listing skips clone size in some rows; elsewhere it reads once, few, many or a size class.

CDR3 protein: CASSLVQGAYNEQFF; CDR3 DNA: TGCGCCAGCAGCTTGGTGCAGGGGGCCTACAATGAGCAGTTCTTC; clone size: once; D gene: TRBD1; V gene: TRBV5-1; J gene: TRBJ2-1
CDR3 protein: CASSPEPGLQETQYF; CDR3 DNA: TGCGCCAGCAGCCCGGAACCGGGCCTCCAAGAGACCCAGTACTTC; clone size: few; D gene: NA; V gene: TRBV5-1; J gene: TRBJ2-5
CDR3 protein: CSVRGQGNFGEQYF; CDR3 DNA: TGCAGCGTAAGGGGACAGGGCAACTTTGGCGAGCAGTACTTC; clone size: many; D gene: TRBD1; V gene: TRBV29-1; J gene: TRBJ2-7
CDR3 protein: CATSSPRDRGFETQYF; CDR3 DNA: TGTGCCACCAGCAGCCCCCGTGACAGGGGGTTTGAGACCCAGTACTTC; clone size: NA; D gene: TRBD1; V gene: TRBV15; J gene: TRBJ2-5
CDR3 protein: CASSTGTEAPFYGYTF; CDR3 DNA: TGTGCCAGCAGTACCGGGACCGAGGCCCCCTTCTATGGCTACACCTTC; clone size: many; D gene: NA; V gene: TRBV2; J gene: TRBJ1-2
CDR3 protein: CSAPGGRREGEGQFF; CDR3 DNA: TGCAGTGCCCCCGGGGGGAGGCGGGAGGGGGAGGGGCAGTTCTTC; clone size: NA; D gene: TRBD2; V gene: TRBV20-1; J gene: TRBJ2-1
CDR3 protein: CASSLVGLSSYNEQFF; CDR3 DNA: TGTGCCAGCAGTTTAGTGGGCTTGAGCTCCTACAATGAGCAGTTCTTC; clone size: many; D gene: NA; V gene: TRBV27; J gene: TRBJ2-1
CDR3 protein: CATEGGLNTEAFF; CDR3 DNA: TGTGCCACCGAAGGGGGTCTGAACACTGAAGCTTTCTTT; clone size: many; D gene: NA; V gene: TRBV10-3; J gene: TRBJ1-1
CDR3 protein: CSAPNGRPQETQYF; CDR3 DNA: TGCAGTGCCCCAAATGGGCGCCCCCAAGAGACCCAGTACTTC; clone size: few; D gene: NA; V gene: TRBV20-1; J gene: TRBJ2-5
CDR3 protein: CASSFVAGGRGDTQYF; CDR3 DNA: TGTGCCAGCAGTTTTGTAGCGGGAGGGCGGGGAGATACGCAGTATTTT; clone size: few; D gene: TRBD2; V gene: TRBV12-3/TRBV12-4; J gene: TRBJ2-3
CDR3 protein: CAISPEVGRNEQFF; CDR3 DNA: TGTGCCATTAGCCCGGAGGTCGGTAGGAATGAGCAGTTCTTC; clone size: many; D gene: NA; V gene: TRBV6-5; J gene: TRBJ2-1
CDR3 protein: CASTQYLAQPQHF; CDR3 DNA: TGTGCCAGTACCCAATACCTTGCTCAGCCCCAGCATTTT; clone size: many; D gene: NA; V gene: TRBV2; J gene: TRBJ1-5
CDR3 protein: CASSPQEFKNIQYF; CDR3 DNA: TGTGCCAGCAGCCCACAGGAGTTCAAAAACATTCAGTACTTC; clone size: few; D gene: NA; V gene: TRBV12-3/TRBV12-4; J gene: TRBJ2-4
CDR3 protein: CATGRRGNQPQHF; CDR3 DNA: TGTGCCACCGGGAGGCGCGGGAATCAGCCCCAGCATTTT; clone size: NA; D gene: NA; V gene: TRBV27; J gene: TRBJ1-5
CDR3 protein: CSVANTGELFF; CDR3 DNA: TGCAGCGTTGCTAACACCGGGGAGCTGTTTTTT; clone size: many; D gene: NA; V gene: TRBV29-1; J gene: TRBJ2-2
CDR3 protein: CAISESSGANVLTF; CDR3 DNA: TGTGCCATCAGTGAGTCCTCTGGGGCCAACGTCCTGACTTTC; clone size: many; D gene: NA; V gene: TRBV10-3; J gene: TRBJ2-6
CDR3 protein: CSARTGGLTEAFF; CDR3 DNA: TGCAGTGCTAGGACAGGGGGCCTCACTGAAGCTTTCTTT; clone size: few; D gene: TRBD1; V gene: TRBV20-1; J gene: TRBJ1-1
CDR3 protein: CASSPIGGTRSPTLYNEQFF; CDR3 DNA: TGTGCCAGCAGCCCCATCGGAGGGACTAGGTCCCCCACCTTATACAATGAGCAGTTCTTC; clone size: NA; D gene: TRBD2; V gene: TRBV11-2; J gene: TRBJ2-1
CDR3 protein: CSVKPVPLAKNIQYF; CDR3 DNA: TGCAGCGTGAAACCCGTCCCCTTGGCCAAAAACATTCAGTACTTC; clone size: many; D gene: NA; V gene: TRBV29-1; J gene: TRBJ2-4
CDR3 protein: CASSSLTYNEQFF; CDR3 DNA: TGTGCCAGCAGCTCTCTCACCTACAATGAGCAGTTCTTC; clone size: few; D gene: NA; V gene: TRBV7-3; J gene: TRBJ2-1
CDR3 protein: CAVGLAGVGEQFF; CDR3 DNA: TGTGCCGTCGGACTAGCGGGAGTTGGTGAGCAGTTCTTC; clone size: few; D gene: TRBD2; V gene: TRBV2; J gene: TRBJ2-1
CDR3 protein: CSEGDRGTDTQYF; CDR3 DNA: TGCAGCGAAGGGGACAGGGGCACAGATACGCAGTATTTT; clone size: few; D gene: TRBD1; V gene: TRBV29-1; J gene: TRBJ2-3
CDR3 protein: CATSIMWGGAYNEQFF; CDR3 DNA: TGTGCCACCAGCATCATGTGGGGGGGAGCCTACAATGAGCAGTTCTTC; clone size: few; D gene: TRBD2; V gene: TRBV15; J gene: TRBJ2-1
CDR3 protein: CASSARTLQFYYGYTF; CDR3 DNA: TGTGCCAGCAGTGCCCGGACCCTACAGTTCTACTATGGCTACACCTTC; clone size: many; D gene: NA; V gene: TRBV6-1; J gene: TRBJ1-2
CDR3 protein: CSARLPGRAEGTWNIQYF; CDR3 DNA: TGCAGTGCTCGCCTCCCGGGGAGGGCTGAGGGAACCTGGAACATTCAGTACTTC; clone size: few; D gene: TRBD2; V gene: TRBV20-1; J gene: TRBJ2-4
CDR3 protein: CASSSGTAQETQYF; CDR3 DNA: TGTGCCAGCAGCTCCGGGACAGCTCAAGAGACCCAGTACTTC; clone size: NA; D gene: TRBD1; V gene: TRBV7-6; J gene: TRBJ2-5
CDR3 protein: CASSLDPGRANEQFF; CDR3 DNA: TGTGCCAGCAGCTTAGATCCGGGACGTGCCAATGAGCAGTTCTTC; clone size: NA; D gene: NA; V gene: TRBV11-3; J gene: TRBJ2-1
CDR3 protein: CATSSPDRVETQYF; CDR3 DNA: TGTGCCACCAGCAGCCCGGACAGGGTGGAGACCCAGTACTTC; clone size: NA; D gene: TRBD1; V gene: TRBV15; J gene: TRBJ2-5
CDR3 protein: CASSSQGAGNTIYF; CDR3 DNA: TGTGCCAGCAGCTCCCAGGGGGCTGGAAACACCATATATTTT; clone size: many; D gene: TRBD1; V gene: TRBV11-2; J gene: TRBJ1-3
CDR3 protein: CASIGQGSYNEQFF; CDR3 DNA: TGTGCTAGCATAGGACAGGGCTCCTACAATGAGCAGTTCTTC; clone size: few; D gene: TRBD1; V gene: TRBV12-5; J gene: TRBJ2-1
CDR3 protein: CASNRAGGVTDTQYF; CDR3 DNA: TGTGCCAGTAACCGGGCAGGCGGAGTCACAGATACGCAGTATTTT; clone size: NA; D gene: NA; V gene: TRBV19; J gene: TRBJ2-3
CDR3 protein: CASSQASGFHTGELFF; CDR3 DNA: TGTGCCAGCAGCCAAGCTAGCGGGTTCCACACCGGGGAGCTGTTTTTT; clone size: few; D gene: TRBD2; V gene: TRBV14; J gene: TRBJ2-2
CDR3 protein: CASSRKQAGGTDTQYF; CDR3 DNA: TGTGCCAGCAGCCGGAAGCAAGCGGGAGGGACAGATACGCAGTATTTT; clone size: NA; D gene: TRBD2; V gene: TRBV3-1; J gene: TRBJ2-3
CDR3 protein: CASSLYGRSSEQYF; CDR3 DNA: TGTGCCAGCAGTTTATACGGGAGGAGTTCCGAGCAGTACTTC; clone size: NA; D gene: TRBD2; V gene: TRBV12-3/TRBV12-4; J gene: TRBJ2-7
CDR3 protein: CATSERGTDSNQPQHF; CDR3 DNA: TGTGCCACCAGTGAACGTGGGACAGATAGCAATCAGCCCCAGCATTTT; clone size: few; D gene: TRBD1; V gene: TRBV24-1; J gene: TRBJ1-5
CDR3 protein: CASSQVGGRAPGTGELFF; CDR3 DNA: TGTGCCAGCAGCCAAGTGGGCGGGAGGGCTCCGGGTACCGGGGAGCTGTTTTTT; clone size: few; D gene: TRBD2; V gene: TRBV3-1; J gene: TRBJ2-2
CDR3 protein: CSAAGTSGNYNEQFF; CDR3 DNA: TGCAGCGCCGCCGGGACTAGCGGTAATTACAATGAGCAGTTCTTC; clone size: many; D gene: TRBD2; V gene: TRBV29-1; J gene: TRBJ2-1
CDR3 protein: CASSTGQGDYTF; CDR3 DNA: TGTGCCAGCAGCACCGGACAGGGAGACTACACCTTC; clone size: few; D gene: TRBD1; V gene: TRBV7-9; J gene: TRBJ1-2
CDR3 protein: CASSTLLAGGPYEQFF; CDR3 DNA: TGTGCCAGCAGTACGCTACTAGCGGGAGGGCCCTATGAGCAGTTCTTC; clone size: many; D gene: TRBD2; V gene: TRBV27; J gene: TRBJ2-1
CDR3 protein: CASSLGLAHGYTF; CDR3 DNA: TGTGCCAGCAGTTTAGGCCTTGCCCATGGCTACACCTTC; clone size: NA; D gene: NA; V gene: TRBV12-3/TRBV12-4; J gene: TRBJ1-2
CDR3 protein: CASQGGDRPTGELFF; CDR3 DNA: TGTGCCAGTCAAGGGGGGGACCGACCAACCGGGGAGCTGTTTTTT; clone size: NA; D gene: NA; V gene: TRBV19; J gene: TRBJ2-2
CDR3 protein: CASSIEANTGELFF; CDR3 DNA: TGTGCCAGTAGTATTGAAGCGAACACCGGGGAGCTGTTTTTT; clone size: NA; D gene: NA; V gene: TRBV19; J gene: TRBJ2-2
CDR3 protein: CASRLTRTGGELFF; CDR3 DNA: TGTGCCAGCAGGCTGACTAGGACGGGCGGGGAGCTGTTTTTT; clone size: few; D gene: NA; V gene: TRBV2; J gene: TRBJ2-2
CDR3 protein: CASSLVGHPKEGYTF; CDR3 DNA: TGCGCCAGCAGCTTGGTAGGACATCCCAAGGAGGGCTACACCTTC; clone size: few; D gene: NA; V gene: TRBV5-1; J gene: TRBJ1-2
CDR3 protein: CASSGPGTSGDTQYF; CDR3 DNA: TGCGCCAGCAGCGGGCCCGGGACTAGCGGGGATACGCAGTATTTT; clone size: NA; D gene: TRBD2; V gene: TRBV5-1; J gene: TRBJ2-3